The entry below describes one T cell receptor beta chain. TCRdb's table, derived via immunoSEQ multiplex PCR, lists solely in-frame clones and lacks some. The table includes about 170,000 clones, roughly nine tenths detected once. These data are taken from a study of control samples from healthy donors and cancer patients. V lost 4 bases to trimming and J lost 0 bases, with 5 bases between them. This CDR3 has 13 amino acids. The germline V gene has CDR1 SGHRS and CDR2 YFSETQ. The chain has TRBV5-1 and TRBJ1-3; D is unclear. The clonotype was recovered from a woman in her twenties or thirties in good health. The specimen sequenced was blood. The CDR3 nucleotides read TGCGCCAGCAGCCCCGACTCTGGAAACACCATATATTTT. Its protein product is CASSPDSGNTIYF.